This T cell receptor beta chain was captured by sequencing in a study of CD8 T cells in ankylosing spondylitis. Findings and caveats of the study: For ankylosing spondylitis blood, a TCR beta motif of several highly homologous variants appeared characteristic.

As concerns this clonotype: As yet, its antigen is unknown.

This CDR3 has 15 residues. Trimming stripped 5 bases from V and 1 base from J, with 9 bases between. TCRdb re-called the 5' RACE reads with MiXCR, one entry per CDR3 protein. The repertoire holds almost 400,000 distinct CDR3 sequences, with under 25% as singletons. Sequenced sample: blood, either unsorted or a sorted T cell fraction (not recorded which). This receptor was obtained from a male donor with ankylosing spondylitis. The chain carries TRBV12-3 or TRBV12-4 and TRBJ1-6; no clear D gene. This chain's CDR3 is CASSPAGSYNSPLHF. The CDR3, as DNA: TGTGCCAGCAGTCCAGCAGGATCCTATAATTCACCCCTCCACTTT.